The clone carrying this T cell receptor beta chain has more than one count but fewer than ten. Its target is unknown. Reverse transcription of all isolated RNA meant that expressed TCRB transcripts were sequenced. Repertoires were generated with immunoSEQ multiplex PCR, while TCRdb's copy carries only in-frame clones and drops some. The sample gives about 99,000 clones, around 30% of which show up once; 0.53% is in the top ten. This entry is derived from a study of beta chain features in type 1 diabetes. As for the study in general: In all, around 100,000,000 sorted cells from all samples were analyzed.

Per germline, CDR1 KGHSH and CDR2 LQKENI. Trimming removed 3 bases from V and 0 bases from J, with 12 bases in between. The CDR3 loop spans 16 amino acids. Study observations and caveats: When Type 1 diabetes patients were examined, their TCRB CDR3s proved moderately but significantly shorter in all four CD4+ subsets.

Sample: central memory CD4+ T cells from blood. This chain uses TRBV18 with TRBJ2-1, with D perhaps matching TRBD1 (5 bases). The sequence derives from a woman aged 18-35 years with type 1 diabetes. The CDR3 nucleotides are TGTGCCAGCTCACCCCAACCACAGGTCTCCTACAATGAGCAGTTCTTC. It yields the protein CASSPQPQVSYNEQFF.